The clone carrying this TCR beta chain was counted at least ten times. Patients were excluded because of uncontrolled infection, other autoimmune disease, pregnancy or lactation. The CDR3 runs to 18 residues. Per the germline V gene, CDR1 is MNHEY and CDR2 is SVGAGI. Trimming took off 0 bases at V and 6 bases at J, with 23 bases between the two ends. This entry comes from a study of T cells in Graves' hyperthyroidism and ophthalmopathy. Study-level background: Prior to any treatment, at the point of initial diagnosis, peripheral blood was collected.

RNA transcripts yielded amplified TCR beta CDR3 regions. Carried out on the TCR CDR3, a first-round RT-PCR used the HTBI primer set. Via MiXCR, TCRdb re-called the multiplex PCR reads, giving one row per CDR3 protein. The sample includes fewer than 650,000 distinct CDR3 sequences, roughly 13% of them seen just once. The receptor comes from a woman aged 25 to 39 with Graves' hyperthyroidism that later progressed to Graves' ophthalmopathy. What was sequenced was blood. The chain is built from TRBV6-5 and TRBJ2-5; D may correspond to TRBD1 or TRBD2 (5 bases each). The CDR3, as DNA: TGTGCCAGCAGTTACTCAACCACCTACGGGGTGGGGCAAAAGACCCAGTACTTC. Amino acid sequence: CASSYSTTYGVGQKTQYF.